These 16 T cell receptor beta chains originate from one sample sequenced in a study of identical twins. A single record per CDR3 protein comes from TCRdb applying MiXCR to the 5' RACE reads. Counted here are about 260,000 distinct CDR3 sequences, 7% occurring once; the ten biggest clones make up 3.5% to 4%. This sample was also put to use in a study of yellow fever vaccine responses in identical twins.

The source material was memory (CD45RO+) T cells sorted from blood. These receptors were obtained from a woman between 18 and 30 years old in good health.

As for this clonotype: It may be a read error: a sequence one base away is much more abundant. This rearrangement joins TRBV6-2 or TRBV6-3 to TRBJ2-2, with a weak D call TRBD1 (6 bases). Germline V gene data show CDR1 as MNHEY and CDR2 as SVGEGT. Trimming cost V 4 bases and J 5 bases, with 14 bases left between them. This CDR3 has 15 residues. The CDR3 spells CASSSTAGETGELFF. CDR3 coding DNA: TGTGCCAGCAGTTCAACGGCAGGGGAAACCGGGGAGCTGTTTTTT.

The rearrangement joins TRBV5-5 to TRBJ2-5, with 7 bases aligning to TRBD1. The germline gives CDR1 SGHKS, CDR2 YYEKEE (reference sequence). The CDR3 consists of 14 residues. Germline trimming cut 4 bases from V and 3 bases from J; bases unmatched to any gene: 6. The CDR3 loop is CASSADRVEETQYF. The CDR3 coding sequence is TGTGCCAGCAGCGCAGACAGGGTGGAAGAGACCCAGTACTTC. Based on the CDR3 plus reference TRBV5-5 and TRBJ2-5, the full variable domain is DAGVTQSPTHLIKTRGQQVTLRCSPISGHKSVSWYQQVLGQGPQFIFQYYEKEERGRGNFPDRFSARQFPNYSSELNVNALLLGDSALYLCASSADRVEETQYFGPGTRLLVL.

This clonotype was recorded many times. This chain joins TRBV7-9 and TRBJ2-1; 7 bases align to TRBD2. There are 15 residues in the CDR3. V lost 1 base, J lost 4 bases, and 4 bases stayed unmatched. In germline, CDR1 is SEHNR, CDR2 FQNEAQ (reference sequence). This CDR3 reads CASSLGRGKYNEQFF. The CDR3 nucleotides are TGTGCCAGCAGCTTAGGGCGGGGGAAGTACAATGAGCAGTTCTTC.

Ten or more counts support this clonotype. The chain joins TRBV12-3 or TRBV12-4 to TRBJ1-5; no firm D call. V dropped 3 bases and J dropped 1 base, with 4 bases sitting between them. The CDR3 runs 13 residues. This chain's CDR3 is CASSLDSNQPQHF. As DNA, the CDR3 is TGTGCCAGCAGTTTGGACAGCAATCAGCCCCAGCATTTT.

V gene TRBV25-1 combines with J gene TRBJ2-5, with a tentative D call TRBD2 (6 bases). V lost 3 bases, J lost 7 bases, and 18 bases lay in between. Germline values: CDR1 MGHDK, CDR2 SYGVNS. This CDR3 contains 15 residues. The CDR3 spells CASSDLEGPVGTQYF. The DNA of the CDR3 is TGTGCCAGCAGTGATCTGGAGGGCCCGGTCGGGACCCAGTACTTC.

The chain joins TRBV27 to TRBJ2-3, with TRBD2 as a possible D gene (6 bases). V gave up 2 bases and J gave up 9 bases, with 18 bases separating them. Germline V gene sequence: CDR1 MNHEY, CDR2 SMNVEV (reference sequence). This CDR3 has 15 amino acids. CDR3 residues: CASSLGGYSEETQYF. The CDR3 region has the DNA TGTGCCAGCAGTTTAGGGGGGTATTCGGAAGAGACGCAGTATTTT.

The chain couples TRBV11-2 to TRBJ2-1; TRBD2 aligns across 7 bases. J gave up 1 base and V 3 bases, and 6 bases lay outside the gene matches. This CDR3 is built from 16 residues. Germline lookup yields CDR1 SGHAT and CDR2 FQNNGV. The DNA for the CDR3 is TGTGCCAGCAGCTTTTTCGGGGGGACTTCCTACAATGAGCAGTTCTTC. Translating gives CASSFFGGTSYNEQFF. Full variable domain (remainder filled in from reference TRBV11-2 and TRBJ2-1): EAGVAQSPRYKIIEKRQSVAFWCNPISGHATLYWYQQILGQGPKLLIQFQNNGVVDDSQLPKDRFSAERLKGVDSTLKIQPAKLEDSAVYLCASSFFGGTSYNEQFFGPGTRLTVL.

This clonotype has more than one count but fewer than ten. CDR3 amino acids: CASSLRQTSNTEAFF. The CDR3 DNA sequence: TGTGCCAGCAGCTTACGGCAGACTTCGAACACTGAAGCTTTCTTT. This chain uses TRBV5-5 with TRBJ1-1; D call uncertain. Germline V lookup: CDR1 SGHKS, CDR2 YYEKEE (reference sequence). V was pared by 2 bases and J by 1 base, with 12 bases between. This CDR3 is built from 15 residues.

This clonotype was counted only a few times. The V gene is TRBV7-9, the J gene TRBJ1-2; TRBD1 agrees at 9 bases. In germline, CDR1 is SEHNR, CDR2 FQNEAQ (reference sequence). CDR3 size: 15 residues. V was clipped by 6 bases and J by 4 bases; unmatched bases: 9. DNA of the CDR3: TGTGCCAGCAGTTCCCCGGACAGGGGCGTCTATGGCTACACCTTC. Translating gives CASSSPDRGVYGYTF.

This clonotype was counted a few times. The chain combines TRBV29-1 with TRBJ2-7; D may be TRBD1 (5 bases). The germline gives CDR1 SQVTM, CDR2 ANQGSEA. The V end was cut by 4 bases, the J end by 0 bases, with 10 bases between. There are 13 residues in the CDR3. CDR3 sequence (DNA): TGCAGCGTTGCAGGGCCCAACTCCTACGAGCAGTACTTC. This sequence encodes CSVAGPNSYEQYF.

DNA of the CDR3: TGTGCCACCAGCAGACCTCGACAGGGACGCCAAGCCAATGAGCAGTTCTTC. Translated, it gives CATSRPRQGRQANEQFF. The V and J genes are TRBV15 and TRBJ2-1; 7 bases align to TRBD1. Germline V gene lookup returns CDR1 LNHNV and CDR2 YYDKDF (reference sequence). CDR3 length: 17 amino acids. J gave up 6 bases and V 2 bases, and 13 bases lay outside the gene matches.

This clonotype appeared many times. V usage is TRBV28 and J usage is TRBJ1-1, with 7 bases lining up with TRBD1. CDR3 length equals 14 residues. The J segment lost 6 bases and the V segment lost 2 bases, leaving 6 bases of the junction unmatched. Germline CDR1 reads MDHEN; CDR2 reads SYDVKM. CDR3 sequence (DNA): TGTGCCAGCAGTTTAAAAGGGGGCGTCGCTGAAGCTTTCTTT. Translating gives CASSLKGGVAEAFF.

On this clonotype itself: This may be a read error: a much more frequent sequence differs by one nucleotide. The rearrangement uses TRBV5-6 and TRBJ2-4, with a possible D match to TRBD1 (5 bases). Trimming pared 2 bases from V and 0 bases from J, leaving 6 bases between. Looked up from germline, CDR1 is SGHDT and CDR2 is YYEEEE. The CDR3 contains 14 residues. CDR3 loop: CASSLGEAKNIQYF. The CDR3, as DNA: TGTGCCAGCAGCTTAGGGGAAGCCAAAAACATTCAGTACTTC. Full variable domain (missing parts from reference TRBV5-6 and TRBJ2-4): DAGVTQSPTHLIKTRGQQVTLRCSPKSGHDTVSWYQQALGQGPQFIFQYYEEEERQRGNFPDRFSGHQFPNYSSELNVNALLLGDSALYLCASSLGEAKNIQYFGAGTRLSVL.

This chain connects TRBV12-3 or TRBV12-4 to TRBJ2-7; 8 nucleotides match TRBD2. The trim removed 2 bases at V and 3 bases at J, leaving 9 bases unmatched. CDR3 length: 16 amino acids. The CDR3 region has the DNA TGTGCCAGCAGTTTACTAAGGACTAGCAAGATCTACGAGCAGTACTTC. Protein: CASSLLRTSKIYEQYF.

In its sample, this clonotype was seen many times. The chain recombines TRBV20-1 with TRBJ2-2; 8 positions agree with TRBD2. The CDR3 contains 16 residues. Germline V gene sequence: CDR1 DFQATT, CDR2 SNEGSKA (reference sequence). The junction had 8 bases not matched to a gene; V was cut back by 4 bases and J by 1 base. CDR3 sequence reads: CSAISLAELNTGELFF. CDR3 nucleotides: TGCAGTGCTATTTCACTAGCGGAGCTGAACACCGGGGAGCTGTTTTTT.

The V gene is TRBV15, the J gene TRBJ2-1, with D perhaps TRBD1 or TRBD2 (5 bases each). The germline V gene encodes CDR1 LNHNV and CDR2 YYDKDF (reference sequence). The V gene lost 1 base and the J gene lost 8 bases, with 27 bases spanning the gap. This CDR3 has 19 amino acids. CDR3 coding DNA: TGTGCCACCAGCAGAGTGCTAGCTGCCGACAGCCTACGGGCGGATGAGCAGTTCTTC. This gives the protein CATSRVLAADSLRADEQFF.